This T cell receptor beta chain was observed in a study of identical twins. Study-level points and caveats: Weaker excess sharing between twins was seen in beta out-of-frame sequences.

The CDR3 contains 14 residues. V lost 1 base to trimming and J lost 5 bases, with 14 bases between them. Germline CDR1 is DFQATT and CDR2 is SNEGSKA (reference sequence). This clonotype was detected a few times. Its antigen is not identified. TCRdb analysed the 5' RACE reads with MiXCR anew, one entry per CDR3 protein. The sample holds 650,000 to 750,000 distinct CDR3 sequences, over 20% seen once. The same sample was also used in a study of T cells expressing NK-cell markers.

The sequence was collected from a woman in her late teens or twenties in good health. Source material: PBMCs. The gene calls are TRBV20-1 and TRBJ1-1; no definite D call. The DNA for the CDR3 is TGCAGTGCTAGAGTCTTGAGAAGGCGTACTGAAGCTTTCTTT. It translates to CSARVLRRRTEAFF.